This T cell receptor (beta chain) appears in the sequencing data of a study of cytomegalovirus exposure and HLA in healthy donors (dated by TCRdb to the late 2010s). As for the study more broadly: An earlier analysis of more than 550 of the donors reported approximately 260 Gb of sequence data and around 100 million unique TCR beta sequences obtained from 180 million or so T cells. Of the roughly 400 genotyped donors, approximately 83% fell in the genetic ancestry cluster associated with self-reported Caucasian donors. Class I and class II HLA loci were covered by the typing at four-digit resolution. The number of typed donors differed by locus: 629-630 for A, B, C, DRB1 and DQB1; roughly 510 for DQA1; 600 to 610 for DPA1; and 400 to 480 for DPB1. Rather than using new phenotypic data, the later analysis identified candidate immune exposures from TCR beta sequences and from how often those sequences occurred across donors. A later analysis re-analyzed previously published TCR beta repertoires from roughly 630 donors and added high-resolution HLA genotyping to study TCR occurrence patterns. To predict cytomegalovirus infection status, the study combined high-throughput TCR immunosequencing, statistical association of individual TCRs with disease status, and machine learning. Every discovery cohort repertoire had been produced on one sequencing platform. The T cell repertoires of 550 to 850 subjects were profiled by immunosequencing and related to cytomegalovirus serostatus. Among some 410 genotyped donors of the cohort, an average of about 220,000 unique TCR beta nucleotide sequences was sequenced per donor, of which roughly 17% were non-productive. An early release covering 500 to 750 HLA-typed donors comprised about 320 gigabases of sequencing data and 85 million or so unique TCR sequences. A separate validation cohort of about 110 different subjects was used in addition to the roughly 640-subject first cohort. The study aimed to test whether cataloging public T cell receptors could reveal signatures of past pathogen exposure. Genome-wide SNP genotypes for about 60% of the 666 donors were used in a later genetic analysis, which treated that subset as a discovery cohort. Donor age, sex, ethnicity and CMV serostatus were collected together with the repertoire data. Because of strong linkage in the cohort, roughly five DR-DQ haplotypes were treated as single units for association and clustering. In an earlier analysis of 500 to 650 of the donors, high-throughput TCR beta sequencing was used to judge whether each TCR beta V gene segment behaved as functional or pseudogenic.

CDR1 and CDR2 are drawn from the germline V gene (reference sequence): MNHEY, SMNVEV. The germline V and J ends show losses of 5 bases and 0 bases respectively, and no gene match explains 14 bases of the junction. Its CDR3 holds 19 amino acids, cysteine through phenylalanine. Only the CDR3 DNA is retained, 57 bases long and in frame from the first base. In total, 666 healthy bone marrow donors made up the cohort. All cohort members were sampled while nominally healthy, although unrecorded immune exposures were likely present. Of the roughly 700 cohort members, more than 250 had a positive CMV serostatus and just over 350 had a negative one, while no CMV serostatus was recorded for the donor. A peripheral blood sample was collected from each donor, and TCR beta sequencing was performed on peripheral blood mononuclear cells. Genomic DNA was extracted from the blood cell samples with the Qiagen DNeasy Blood Extraction Kit.

Libraries came from the immunoSEQ multiplex PCR assay. For the multiplex PCR, a mixture combining 60 forward primers for TCR Vbeta segments and 13 reverse primers for TCR Jbeta segments was used. Amplification of the CDR3 region of rearranged TCR beta genes was performed with a multiplex PCR assay on genomic DNA. Amplified TCR beta libraries were sequenced as 87-base-pair reads on the Illumina HiSeq System. Per the source publication's procedure: In a later analysis, 80 million or so unique TCR beta chains were counted across the approximately 670 repertoires, and roughly 11 million of these chains were shared by at least two donors. Raw reads were error-corrected and collapsed into unique sequences with a nearest-neighbor algorithm that merged closely related sequences to remove PCR and sequencing errors. To assign V, D and J gene segments, CDR3 sequences were aligned to IMGT reference sequences. For a sequence to be retained, a match of at least six nucleotides to both a V gene segment and a J gene segment was required. A rearrangement was called productive if the CDR3 had no stop codons and remained in frame with V and J, and every other rearrangement was called non-productive. CDR3 was defined by IMGT convention, running from the second conserved V-encoded cysteine to the conserved J-encoded phenylalanine. In an earlier analysis of roughly 580 of the donors, sequences lacking an unambiguous match to a single V gene segment were excluded. An earlier analysis of fewer than 750 of the donors called V segments functional above 56.7% productive rearrangements and segregating when the between-donor standard deviation exceeded 5%. A statistical classification framework was developed to diagnose cytomegalovirus status using the catalog of TCR beta chain sequences. V and J gene assignment, in a later analysis, came from comparing TCR nucleotide sequences with IMGT/GENE-DB human TR gene sequences. In a later analysis, CDR3 sequences and most-parsimonious VDJ recombination scenarios were assigned using the TCRdist pipeline. In a later analysis, every TCR beta chain was defined by the combination of its CDR3 amino acid sequence and its V-gene family, and reads without a unique V-gene family were dropped. As a way to deal with suspected cross-contamination and a sequencing artifact, a later analysis dropped 450 to 600 nucleotide sequences that were highly shared and had low generation probability. For each public chain, a later analysis derived a clonal expansion index from normalized ranks of inferred template counts within each repertoire. In a later analysis, generation probabilities were computed with a VDJ recombination model fitted to out-of-frame rearrangements, and the resulting probabilities were checked against IGoR. Hypergeometric tests were used in a later analysis to score TCR-TCR, TCR-HLA and TCR-CMV co-occurrence, with a repertoire-size bias correction applied to the TCR pairs. To estimate false discovery rates, a later analysis permuted the HLA or CMV assignments 20 times. In a later analysis, co-occurring TCRs were grouped using DBSCAN, with TCRdist sequence similarity added in when clustering inside HLA-allele-positive subsets. For co-occurrence clustering, repertoires with fewer than 30,000 or more than 120,000 public chains were excluded, along with roughly 5 repertoires with anomalous nucleotide sharing. The table comes from immuneACCESS by way of TCRdb, which keeps in-frame sequences with V and J called. Part of the clones is missing from these tables; in studies checked, under half for an unresolved V gene and the rest for unknown reasons. V, J and clone size are taken as reported in that table, and D and trimming were inferred from the DNA itself. Present in this sample are approximately 140,000 clones, roughly 83% of which were seen just once. 3.5% of the sample is taken by the ten largest.

Concerning this clone itself: Its antigen target is currently unknown. No much larger clone is present one base from it, and per-base qualities are unavailable.

Points the paper makes about the study in general: An association between a missense DCLRE1C variant and V-gene and J-gene trimming of TCR beta chains was found in a later genetic analysis and replicated in an independent cohort. Because counts were too low, around 17 rarely observed V segments, including chromosome 9 orphons, were left out of the earlier analysis of 587 of the donors. Some IMGT-functional V segments, including TRBV6-2 and TRBV6-3, could not be distinguished by the 87-base-pair reads and were therefore excluded. This cohort had only TCR beta chains sequenced, and the lack of alpha or paired-chain data limited which features could be detected. It was suggested by the authors that the approach could potentially be generalized to other disease states and immunological phenotypes. A further reported finding was that TCR beta sequences accurately predicted the HLA-A and HLA-B alleles for most subjects in the first cohort. Immune exposure information for the cohort was limited to CMV serostatus. Sequencing depth was assumed to be roughly uniform across donors in the presence/absence analyses, though that assumption may not hold. In the study, roughly 160 TCR beta chains were listed as associated with cytomegalovirus. According to a later analysis, most CMV-associated TCR beta chains appeared to be HLA-restricted, and the HLA associations seemed to be driven largely by CMV exposure. In a later analysis, HLA-associated TCR beta chains were found to be more clonally expanded and to have lower generation probabilities than equally common non-associated chains. In vitro tests confirmed that a few of the cytomegalovirus-associated TCR beta chains recognize cytomegalovirus antigens. Most TCR sequences were observed very rarely across donors, whereas some public TCRs were present in many individuals. A cluster of highly shared sequence variants was judged likely to be a technical artifact of the sequencing pipeline. Correlated functional status among segregating V segments might be attributable to linkage disequilibrium, but an unknown experimental factor could not be ruled out. Cytomegalovirus status was reported to be diagnosed by the classifier with high specificity and sensitivity in both the original and validation cohorts. Because HLA typing was unavailable for some donors at each locus, only the typed subset was used in association tests. A later analysis reported that several top co-occurrence clusters appeared linked to parvovirus B19, influenza, CMV and Epstein-Barr virus. Assigning TCR associations to individual alleles was difficult when HLA alleles, especially DR and DQ, strongly co-occurred. Broadly in line with IMGT annotations, most TCR beta V segments showed up in productive rearrangements about 87% or about 30% of the time in an earlier analysis of 450 to 750 of the donors. A later analysis found that TCR association rates varied across HLA loci, with DRB1 alleles showing the most associated TCRs and HLA-C alleles the fewest. In a later genetic analysis, fewer N-insertions in productive TCRs were reported among donors in an Asian-associated ancestry cluster than the approximately 670-donor mean. A later analysis associated about 16,000 TCR beta sequences with specific HLA alleles at a false discovery rate of 0.05.

This clonotype was sampled from a human donor in good health. This receptor chain uses TRBV27 and TRBJ2-7; TRBD2 aligns with 12 central bases. Sequenced material: PBMCs. Here the CDR3 is given as CASSRSGLAGPMSSYEQYF. The nucleotide sequence reads TGTGCCAGCAGTCGATCGGGACTAGCGGGCCCGATGAGCTCCTACGAGCAGTACTTC.